These 24 T cell receptor beta chains came from one sample sequenced in a study of CD8 T cells in ankylosing spondylitis. TCRdb reanalysed the 5' RACE reads using MiXCR and keeps one entry per CDR3 protein. The profile covers fewer than 400,000 distinct CDR3 sequences, with roughly 15% appearing a single time and approximately 0.99% taken by the ten largest. The sample consisted of blood, either unsorted or a sorted T cell fraction (not recorded which). The source of these receptors is a male donor with ankylosing spondylitis or in good health (not recorded which).

The rearrangement joins TRBV20-1 to TRBJ2-2; maybe TRBD1 (6 bases). This CDR3 is built from 14 residues. In germline, CDR1 is DFQATT, CDR2 SNEGSKA (reference sequence). Trimming removed 5 bases from V and 6 bases from J, with 16 bases in between. The CDR3: CSAGTTGIAGELFF. The CDR3 coding sequence is TGCAGTGCTGGAACAACAGGGATAGCCGGGGAGCTGTTTTTT.

There are many counts of this clonotype. One end of the junction is discordant with germline, which a read error may explain. V usage is TRBV20-1 and J usage is TRBJ2-4, with no clear D. The CDR3 spans 11 residues. The germline gives CDR1 DFQATT, CDR2 SNEGSKA (reference sequence). CDR3 amino acids: CVWLAKNIQYF. The DNA for the CDR3 is TGTGTTTGGCTAGCCAAAAACATTCAGTACTTC.

The chain combines TRBV12-3 or TRBV12-4 with TRBJ2-2; 10 bases map to TRBD2. The CDR3 sequence is 16 residues long. The ends lost 6 bases at V and 6 bases at J; junction bases unmatched: 10. The CDR3 reads CASRTSGGAGAGELFF. CDR3 in DNA: TGTGCCAGCAGAACGAGCGGGGGGGCTGGCGCCGGGGAGCTGTTTTTT.

In its sample, this clonotype was seen a few times. V gene TRBV5-1 combines with J gene TRBJ2-1, with 11 bases matching TRBD1. The V gene's germline CDR1 is SGHRS and CDR2 YFSETQ. The CDR3 runs 16 residues. J was trimmed by 4 bases and V by 0 bases; bases with no gene match: 3. DNA of the CDR3: TGCGCCAGCAGCTTGGGTGGGACAGGGGGTTACAATGAGCAGTTCTTC. Residues: CASSLGGTGGYNEQFF.

The chain is built from TRBV20-1 and TRBJ2-5; the D is unclear. This CDR3 region has 13 residues. Per germline, CDR1 DFQATT and CDR2 SNEGSKA (reference sequence). V lost 0 bases, J lost 4 bases, and 9 bases lay in between. The CDR3 DNA sequence: TGCAGTGCTAGAGACGAGGCCGGAGAGACCCAGTACTTC. It translates to CSARDEAGETQYF.

In this sample, this clonotype turned up a few times. V and J are TRBV10-3 and TRBJ1-1; no clear D. The CDR3 runs 14 residues. The V and J ends lost 3 bases and 1 base respectively, with 9 bases between them. Germline CDR1 reads ENHRY; CDR2 reads SYGVKD. This CDR3 is CAISDPRQNTEAFF. CDR3 sequence (DNA): TGTGCCATCAGTGACCCAAGACAGAACACTGAAGCTTTCTTT.

CDR3 loop: CASSEYPETEAFF. The CDR3 region has the DNA TGCGCCAGCAGTGAGTACCCGGAGACTGAAGCTTTCTTT. The gene calls are TRBV10-1 and TRBJ1-1; no clear D gene. V gave up 1 base and J gave up 5 bases, with 8 bases separating them. This CDR3 has 13 residues. Germline values: CDR1 WNHNN, CDR2 SYGVQD (reference sequence).

J is TRBJ2-5 and V is TRBV5-1, with D perhaps TRBD2 (6 bases). Trimming pared 0 bases from V and 4 bases from J, leaving 13 bases between. CDR1 SGHRS and CDR2 YFSETQ come from the germline V gene. There are 15 residues in the CDR3. In DNA form, the CDR3 reads TGCGCCAGCAGCTTGGCATTTGGGGGAGGAGAGACCCAGTACTTC. Translating gives CASSLAFGGGETQYF.

The rearrangement links TRBV7-9 to TRBJ1-3; D not certain. This CDR3 is 14 amino acids long. V was trimmed by 5 bases and J by 2 bases, leaving 10 bases between them. Germline V gene sequence: CDR1 SEHNR, CDR2 FQNEAQ (reference sequence). CDR3 in amino acids: CASSLTVTGNTIYF. The CDR3 nucleotides read TGTGCCAGCAGCCTAACGGTAACTGGAAACACCATATATTTT.

The chain recombines TRBV18 with TRBJ1-2; D not resolved. The CDR3 is 13 amino acids. CDR1 KGHSH and CDR2 LQKENI come from the germline V gene. V lost 3 bases, J lost 5 bases, and 10 bases lay in between. The CDR3 here is CASSPDHQYGYTF. The DNA for the CDR3 is TGTGCCAGCTCACCGGACCACCAATATGGCTACACCTTC.

This clonotype was seen more than once but under ten times. The chain recombines TRBV5-1 with TRBJ2-3, with TRBD1 identical over 8 bases. There are 15 residues in the CDR3. Germline-derived CDR1 and CDR2 are SGHRS and YFSETQ. V shed 4 bases, J shed 5 bases, and the junction held 9 bases outside the gene matches. The CDR3: CASSPRGDRGDTQYF. The CDR3 DNA is TGCGCCAGCAGCCCCAGAGGCGACAGGGGAGATACGCAGTATTTT.

The CDR3 DNA reads TGTGCCAGCAGTGATGCCGGGACCCCCCTGGGGGATGAGCAGTTCTTC. Translation: CASSDAGTPLGDEQFF. The V and J genes are TRBV2 and TRBJ2-1; D may match TRBD1 or TRBD2 (5 bases each). Per the germline V gene, CDR1 is SNHLY and CDR2 is FYNNEI. V gave up 3 bases and J gave up 8 bases, with 20 bases separating them. This CDR3 spans 16 amino acids.

The chain combines TRBV9 with TRBJ2-7; 7 nucleotides line up with TRBD2. Germline V gene lookup returns CDR1 SGDLS and CDR2 YYNGEE. CDR3 size: 15 residues. Trimming cost V 0 bases and J 0 bases; bases outside gene matches: 3. This CDR3 reads CASSVEIAGSYEQYF. In nucleotides, the CDR3 is TGTGCCAGCAGCGTAGAAATAGCGGGCTCCTACGAGCAGTACTTC.

This clonotype was recorded at least ten times. The J gene is TRBJ1-1, the V gene TRBV6-1; perhaps TRBD1 as D (6 bases). The CDR3 sequence is 14 residues long. Germline CDR1 reads MNHNS; CDR2 reads SASEGT. With 4 bases removed from V and 1 base from J, the gap between germline ends came to 10 bases. The CDR3 loop reads CASSVQGRNTEAFF. The CDR3 DNA is TGTGCCAGCAGTGTACAGGGACGGAACACTGAAGCTTTCTTT.

This clonotype showed up many times. The chain couples TRBV11-2 to TRBJ1-5; D remains unclear. Trimming left V 1 base short and J 6 bases short, with 7 bases between. CDR3 length: 13 amino acids. The V gene's germline CDR1 is SGHAT and CDR2 FQNNGV. The chain's CDR3 is CASSLAFGQPQHF. In DNA, the CDR3 is TGTGCCAGCAGCTTAGCCTTCGGTCAGCCCCAGCATTTT.

A few counts support this clonotype. The V call is TRBV9, the J call TRBJ2-2; 8 nucleotides align to TRBD1. CDR3 length: 15 residues. J gave up 4 bases and V 0 bases, and 2 bases lay outside the gene matches. Looked up from germline, CDR1 is SGDLS and CDR2 is YYNGEE. The CDR3 reads CASSVAQGATGELFF. The CDR3 coding sequence is TGTGCCAGCAGCGTAGCCCAGGGGGCCACCGGGGAGCTGTTTTTT.

This clonotype was seen only a few times. The chain uses TRBV20-1 and TRBJ2-1; TRBD2 aligns across 9 bases. With V trimmed by 1 base and J by 6 bases, 7 bases remained unmatched. The germline gives CDR1 DFQATT, CDR2 SNEGSKA (reference sequence). This CDR3 has 15 amino acids. The CDR3 loop reads CSARAGGRAGNEQFF. The CDR3 DNA reads TGCAGTGCTAGAGCCGGCGGGAGGGCAGGCAATGAGCAGTTCTTC.

In this sample, this clonotype turned up a few times. This chain uses TRBV12-3 or TRBV12-4 with TRBJ2-1; maybe TRBD2 (5 bases). The CDR3 length is 12 residues. V gave up 4 bases and J gave up 9 bases, with 10 bases separating them. The CDR3 DNA sequence: TGTGCCAGCAGTTCGGGAATTGGTGAGCAGTTCTTC. Protein product: CASSSGIGEQFF.

This clonotype was picked up many times. The J gene is TRBJ1-3, the V gene TRBV11-2; D gene unclear. Between the trimmed V and J ends, which lost 2 bases and 4 bases, there was a span of 6 bases. The CDR3 sequence is 13 residues long. Germline V CDR1 and CDR2: SGHAT, FQNNGV. CDR3 bases: TGTGCCAGCAGCTTATTGGGGGGAAACACCATATATTTT. Its translation: CASSLLGGNTIYF. The full variable domain, with the rest looked up from reference TRBV11-2 and TRBJ1-3, is EAGVAQSPRYKIIEKRQSVAFWCNPISGHATLYWYQQILGQGPKLLIQFQNNGVVDDSQLPKDRFSAERLKGVDSTLKIQPAKLEDSAVYLCASSLLGGNTIYFGEGSWLTVV.

The chain is built from TRBV5-1 and TRBJ1-2; D is ambiguous. The CDR3 loop spans 11 amino acids. V gave up 0 bases and J gave up 8 bases, with 5 bases separating them. Germline assignment: CDR1 SGHRS and CDR2 YFSETQ. CDR3 loop: CASSLERGYTF. CDR3 nucleotides: TGCGCCAGCAGCTTGGAGAGGGGCTACACCTTC.

This clonotype was seen at least ten times. This chain links TRBV28 with TRBJ1-5, with D hard to call. V lost 1 base, J lost 3 bases, and 10 bases lay in between. Germline V gene sequence: CDR1 MDHEN, CDR2 SYDVKM. CDR3 length: 15 amino acids. This CDR3 is CASSLLGQNNQPQHF. Written as DNA, the CDR3 is TGTGCCAGCAGTTTATTAGGCCAAAACAATCAGCCCCAGCATTTT.

In its sample, this clonotype was seen a few times. The rearrangement joins TRBV29-1 to TRBJ2-1; unclear D gene. Germline V CDR1 and CDR2: SQVTM, ANQGSEA. V lost 5 bases and J 7 bases, leaving 15 bases between the germline ends. CDR3 length: 13 amino acids. For the CDR3, the DNA is TGCAGCGTTTTGAGGCAGATCCGGAATGAGCAGTTCTTC. Encoded protein: CSVLRQIRNEQFF.

This clonotype has a count of ten or more. The chain is built from TRBV12-3 or TRBV12-4 and TRBJ1-2; the D is unclear. This CDR3 comprises 15 residues. The V end lost 2 bases, the J end lost 6 bases, and 16 bases lay between the germline ends. The CDR3 bases are TGTGCCAGCAGTTTACGGGAGGCCAGTTTGCATGGCTACACCTTC. Its protein is CASSLREASLHGYTF.

The gene calls are TRBV3-1 and TRBJ2-7; D gene uncertain. Germline V CDR1 and CDR2: LGHDT, YNNKEL (reference sequence). The V end lost 4 bases, the J end lost 0 bases, and 10 bases lay between the germline ends. The CDR3 spans 14 residues. This CDR3 is CASSPHPGSYEQYF. DNA for the CDR3: TGTGCCAGCAGCCCCCACCCGGGCTCCTACGAGCAGTACTTC.